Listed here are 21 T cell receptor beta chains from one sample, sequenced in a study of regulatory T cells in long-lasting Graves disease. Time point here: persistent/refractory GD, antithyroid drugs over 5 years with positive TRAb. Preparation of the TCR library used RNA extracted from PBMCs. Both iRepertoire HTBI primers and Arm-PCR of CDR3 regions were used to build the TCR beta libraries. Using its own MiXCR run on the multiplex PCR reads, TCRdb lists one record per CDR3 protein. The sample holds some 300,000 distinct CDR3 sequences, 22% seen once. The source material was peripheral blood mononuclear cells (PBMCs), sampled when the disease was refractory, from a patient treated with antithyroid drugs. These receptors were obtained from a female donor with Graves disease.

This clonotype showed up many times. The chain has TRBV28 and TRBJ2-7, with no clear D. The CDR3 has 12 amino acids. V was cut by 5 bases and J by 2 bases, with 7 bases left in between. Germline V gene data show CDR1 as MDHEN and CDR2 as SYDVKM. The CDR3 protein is CASSTATYEQYF. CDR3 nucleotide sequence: TGTGCCAGCAGTACAGCCACCTACGAGCAGTACTTC.

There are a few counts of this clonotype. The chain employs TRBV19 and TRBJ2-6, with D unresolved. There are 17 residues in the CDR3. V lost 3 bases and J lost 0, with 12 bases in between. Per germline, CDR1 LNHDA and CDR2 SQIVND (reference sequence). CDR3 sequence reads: CASSIHRLHSGANVLTF. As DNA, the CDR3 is TGTGCCAGTAGTATTCACAGACTGCACTCTGGGGCCAACGTCCTGACTTTC.

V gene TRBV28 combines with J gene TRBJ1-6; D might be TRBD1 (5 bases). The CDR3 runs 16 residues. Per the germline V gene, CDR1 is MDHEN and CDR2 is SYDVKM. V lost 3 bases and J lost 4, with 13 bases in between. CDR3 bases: TGTGCCAGCAGTTTCCCCCTGACAGATTATAATTCACCCCTCCACTTT. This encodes CASSFPLTDYNSPLHF.

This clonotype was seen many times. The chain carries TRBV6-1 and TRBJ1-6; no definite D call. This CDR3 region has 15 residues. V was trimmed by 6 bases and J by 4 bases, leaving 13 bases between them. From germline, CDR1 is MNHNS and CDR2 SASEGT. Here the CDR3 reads CASRSRFGYNSPLHF. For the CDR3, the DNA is TGTGCCAGCAGGTCCAGGTTCGGGTATAATTCACCCCTCCACTTT.

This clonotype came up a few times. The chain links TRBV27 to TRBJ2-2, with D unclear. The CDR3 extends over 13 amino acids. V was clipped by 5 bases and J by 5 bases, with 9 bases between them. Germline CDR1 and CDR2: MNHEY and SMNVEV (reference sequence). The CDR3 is CASSLYLTGELFF. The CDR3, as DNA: TGTGCCAGCAGTCTCTATTTGACCGGGGAGCTGTTTTTT.

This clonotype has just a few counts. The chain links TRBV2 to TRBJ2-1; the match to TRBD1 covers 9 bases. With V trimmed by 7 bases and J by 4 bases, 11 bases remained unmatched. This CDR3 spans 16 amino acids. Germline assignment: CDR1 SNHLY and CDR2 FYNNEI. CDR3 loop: CASTHSRDRDYNEQFF. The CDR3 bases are TGTGCCAGCACCCACTCCCGGGACAGGGATTACAATGAGCAGTTCTTC.

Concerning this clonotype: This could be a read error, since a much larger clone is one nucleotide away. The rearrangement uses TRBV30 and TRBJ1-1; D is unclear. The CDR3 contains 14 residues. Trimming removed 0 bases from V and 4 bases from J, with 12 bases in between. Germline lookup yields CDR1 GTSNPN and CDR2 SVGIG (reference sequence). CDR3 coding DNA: TGTGCCTGGAGTGTACGTTCGTGTGCCACTGAAGCTTTCTTT. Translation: CAWSVRSCATEAFF.

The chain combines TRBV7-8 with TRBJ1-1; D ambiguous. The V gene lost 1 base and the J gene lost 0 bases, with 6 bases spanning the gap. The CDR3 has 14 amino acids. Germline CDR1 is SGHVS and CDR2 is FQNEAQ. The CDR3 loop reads CASSLELLNTEAFF. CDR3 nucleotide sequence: TGTGCCAGCAGCTTAGAGTTGTTGAACACTGAAGCTTTCTTT.

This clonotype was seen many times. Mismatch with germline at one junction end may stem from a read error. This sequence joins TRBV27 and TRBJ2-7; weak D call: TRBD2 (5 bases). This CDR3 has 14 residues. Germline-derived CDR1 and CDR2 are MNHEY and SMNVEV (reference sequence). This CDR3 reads CASSLSSGSYEQYF. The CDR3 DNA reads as TGTGCCAGCAGCTTATCTTCGGGAAGTTACGAGCAGTACTTC.

In DNA form, the CDR3 reads TGTGCCAGCAGACAGTATAATGAAAAACTGTTTTTT. Translated, it gives CASRQYNEKLFF. The chain carries TRBV6-1 and TRBJ1-4; D not resolved. This CDR3 comprises 12 residues. V was shortened by 6 bases and J by 4 bases, with 6 bases between the two germline ends. Germline CDR1 reads MNHNS; CDR2 reads SASEGT.

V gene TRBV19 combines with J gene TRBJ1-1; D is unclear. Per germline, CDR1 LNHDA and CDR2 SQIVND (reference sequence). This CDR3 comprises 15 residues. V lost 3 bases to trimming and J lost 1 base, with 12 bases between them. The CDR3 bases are TGTGCCAGTAGTATTGGGTGGGGATCGAACACTGAAGCTTTCTTT. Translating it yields CASSIGWGSNTEAFF.

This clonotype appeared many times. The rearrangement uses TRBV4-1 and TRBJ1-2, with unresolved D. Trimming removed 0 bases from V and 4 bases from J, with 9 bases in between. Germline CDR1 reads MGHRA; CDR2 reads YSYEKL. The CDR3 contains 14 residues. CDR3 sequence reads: CASSQDPGTYGYTF. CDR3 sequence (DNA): TGCGCCAGCAGCCAAGATCCAGGAACCTATGGCTACACCTTC.

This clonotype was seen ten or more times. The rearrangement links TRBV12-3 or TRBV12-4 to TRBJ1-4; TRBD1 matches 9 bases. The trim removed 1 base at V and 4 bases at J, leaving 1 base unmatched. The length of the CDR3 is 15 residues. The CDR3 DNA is TGTGCCAGCAGTTTAGGGACAGGGGTTAATGAAAAACTGTTTTTT. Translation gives CASSLGTGVNEKLFF.

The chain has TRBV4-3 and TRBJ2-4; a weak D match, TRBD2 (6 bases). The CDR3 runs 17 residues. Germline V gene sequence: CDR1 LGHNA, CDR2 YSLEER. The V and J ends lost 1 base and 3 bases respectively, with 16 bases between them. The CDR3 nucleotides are TGCGCCAGCAGCCAAGCGGGAGTCCGGGATGACAAAAACATTCAGTACTTC. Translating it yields CASSQAGVRDDKNIQYF.

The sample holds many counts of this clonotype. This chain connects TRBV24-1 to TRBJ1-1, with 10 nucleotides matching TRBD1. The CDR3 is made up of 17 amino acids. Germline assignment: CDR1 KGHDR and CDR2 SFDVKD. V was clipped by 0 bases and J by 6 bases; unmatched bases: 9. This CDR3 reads CATSDLPIGQGEAEAFF. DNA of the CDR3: TGTGCCACCAGTGATTTGCCAATTGGACAGGGGGAAGCTGAAGCTTTCTTT.

The CDR3 region is CASSQGQSGGDYGYTF. CDR3 nucleotides: TGTGCCAGCAGCCAAGGGCAGTCAGGGGGCGACTATGGCTACACCTTC. The chain links TRBV4-2 to TRBJ1-2, with TRBD1 matching over 8 bases. CDR1 and CDR2 (germline): LGHNA, YNFKEQ. The CDR3 is made up of 16 amino acids. V shed 1 base, J shed 3 bases, and the junction held 7 bases outside the gene matches.

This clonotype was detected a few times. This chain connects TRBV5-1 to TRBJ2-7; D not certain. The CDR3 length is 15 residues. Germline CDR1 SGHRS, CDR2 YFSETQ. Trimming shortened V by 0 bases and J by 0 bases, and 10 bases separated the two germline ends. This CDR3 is CASSLGSDSSYEQYF. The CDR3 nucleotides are TGCGCCAGCAGCTTGGGGTCCGATAGCTCCTACGAGCAGTACTTC.

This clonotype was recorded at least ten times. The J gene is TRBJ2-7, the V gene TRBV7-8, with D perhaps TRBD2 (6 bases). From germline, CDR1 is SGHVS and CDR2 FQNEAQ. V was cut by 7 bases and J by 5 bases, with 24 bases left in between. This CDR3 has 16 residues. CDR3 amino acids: CASIPPTGLSRDEQYF. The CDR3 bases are TGTGCCAGCATCCCCCCGACGGGACTTTCGAGGGACGAGCAGTACTTC. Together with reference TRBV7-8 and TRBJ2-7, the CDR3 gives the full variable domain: GAGVSQSPRYKVAKRGQDVALRCDPISGHVSLFWYQQALGQGPEFLTYFQNEAQLDKSGLPSDRFFAERPEGSVSTLKIQRTQQEDSAVYLCASIPPTGLSRDEQYFGPGTRLTVT.

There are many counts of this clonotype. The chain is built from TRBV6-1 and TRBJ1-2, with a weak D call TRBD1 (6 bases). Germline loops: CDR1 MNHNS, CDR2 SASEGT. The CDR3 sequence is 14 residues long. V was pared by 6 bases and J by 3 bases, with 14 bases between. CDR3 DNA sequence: TGTGCCAGCAGGGACAGCGCCCTCGACTATGGCTACACCTTC. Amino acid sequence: CASRDSALDYGYTF.

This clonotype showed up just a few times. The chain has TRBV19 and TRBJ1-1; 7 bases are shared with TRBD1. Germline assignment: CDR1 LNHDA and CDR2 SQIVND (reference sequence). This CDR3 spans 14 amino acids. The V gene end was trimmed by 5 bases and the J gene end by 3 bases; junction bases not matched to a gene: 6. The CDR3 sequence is CASSGRDRDTEAFF. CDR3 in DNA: TGTGCCAGTAGTGGCCGGGACAGAGACACTGAAGCTTTCTTT.

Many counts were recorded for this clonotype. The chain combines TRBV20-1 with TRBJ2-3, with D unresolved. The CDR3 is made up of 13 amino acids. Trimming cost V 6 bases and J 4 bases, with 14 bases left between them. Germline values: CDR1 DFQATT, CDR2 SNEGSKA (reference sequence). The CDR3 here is CSAQPGRADTQYF. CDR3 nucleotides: TGCAGTGCCCAACCCGGTAGGGCAGATACGCAGTATTTT.